The 3 T cell receptor beta chains listed next were all sequenced from one sample in a study of T cells after yellow fever vaccination. Each CDR3 protein is one row after TCRdb ran MiXCR on the 5' RACE reads. The repertoire holds 500,000 to 650,000 distinct CDR3 sequences, roughly 17% seen once, with about 18% in the top ten. The sequences come from PBMCs, collected less than 6 days after the first yellow fever vaccination. These receptors were taken from a man between 18 and 35 years old who received the YFV17D yellow fever vaccine.

In this sample, this clonotype turned up a few times. The V and J genes are TRBV7-8 and TRBJ2-7; 7 positions agree with TRBD2. The CDR3 spans 15 residues. The V segment lost 1 base and the J segment 3 bases; nucleotides outside the gene matches: 6. Germline values: CDR1 SGHVS, CDR2 FQNEAQ. The CDR3 region is CASSLEWEGLYEQYF. In DNA form, the CDR3 reads TGTGCCAGCAGCTTAGAGTGGGAGGGGCTCTACGAGCAGTACTTC.

The chain employs TRBV10-3 and TRBJ1-6; D is uncertain. V was trimmed by 5 bases and J by 7 bases, leaving 18 bases between them. CDR1 is ENHRY, CDR2 SYGVKD, per germline. The CDR3 covers 16 residues. The CDR3 nucleotides read TGTGCCATCAGTCTGGGAGGCGGCGGGGTCAATTCACCCCTCCACTTT. Amino acids: CAISLGGGGVNSPLHF.

This clonotype has a handful of counts. This chain links TRBV12-3 or TRBV12-4 with TRBJ2-5; 7 bases are shared with TRBD2. The CDR3 covers 16 residues. V dropped 4 bases and J dropped 1; count of bases not matched to a gene: 9. CDR3 sequence (DNA): TGTGCCAGCAGTTCCACGGCGGGGGACCTCCAAGAGACCCAGTACTTC. The encoded protein is CASSSTAGDLQETQYF.